The clone carrying this T cell receptor beta chain turned up a few times. Its cognate antigen is unknown. The sample comes from a study of Ad26.COV2.S vaccination and SARS-CoV-2 variants. Study information: Recipients of Ad26.COV2.S got it intramuscularly, once or twice 56 days apart. Study-level findings and limits: Analytic work on TCR breadth and depth might have understated the full extent of total T cell responses.

Treatment given: 19 received Ad26.COV2.S at low or high dose, single or two shots; about five received placebo; per-sample allocation not given. Sampling happened 63 days after the first vaccine or placebo injection. The data were produced by immunoSEQ multiplex PCR, yet TCRdb's version contains in-frame clones alone and is incomplete. Among 250,000 or so clones listed, around 90% were seen once. V gave up 1 base and J gave up 4 bases, with 0 bases separating them. This CDR3 contains 12 residues. The germline V gene has CDR1 SGHDT and CDR2 YYEEEE. Material: peripheral blood, obtained in a trial of Ad26.COV2.S vaccine versus placebo. The chain links TRBV5-6 to TRBJ1-6, with D uncertain. This TCR derives from a person between 18 and 65 years old who received the Ad26.COV2.S COVID-19 vaccine or a placebo. The CDR3 region is CASSLYNSPLHF. The CDR3 DNA follows: TGTGCCAGCAGCTTGTATAATTCACCCCTCCACTTT.